This T cell receptor (beta chain) came from a study of blood T cells in healthy people across ages (dated by TCRdb to the mid-2010s). Regarding the complete study: In model experiments, roughly one uniquely barcoded TCR beta cDNA molecule per two T cells was captured by template switching. Using deep sequencing normalized with unique cDNA molecular identifiers, the study measured how TCR beta repertoire diversity changes with age. Four age groups were formed from the donors: young (average roughly 15 years), middle-aged (approximately 40), aged (about 62) and long-lived (around 82). To avoid experimental bias, donors of different ages were spread randomly across the sequencing lanes. Using the same blood draw, the study looked at two additional independent replicas of 1 million unique cDNA reads for two donors, one aged 18 to 30 and the other aged 80 or older.

Between the V and J ends, shortened by 0 bases and 4 bases respectively, the junction contains 8 bases. The CDR3 covers 14 residues, taking in both the cysteine and the phenylalanine. CDR3 DNA only is kept here, 42 bases in frame from base 1. CDR1 and CDR2, per the germline V gene, are SGDLS and YYNGEE. The library was produced with 5' RACE. This sample was sequenced with an Illumina HiSeq 2500. The second PCR ran for roughly 7 to 12 cycles and used a J-beta primer mix along with a sample-barcoded 5' primer. A template-switch 5' adaptor carrying 12 random nucleotides introduced a unique molecular identifier onto each TCR beta cDNA molecule. Each sample yielded at least 2.5 million CDR3-containing paired-end reads. All of the RNA was converted into first-strand cDNA using the Mint cDNA synthesis kit, with a TRBC-specific oligonucleotide serving as the primer. After uracil-DNA glycosylase treatment, a first 18-cycle PCR used universal primers M1SS and BC2_uni_R on all cDNA. The study's own analysis went as follows. For normalization, 1 million high-quality reads were randomly selected from each sample, with every read carrying a distinct molecular identifier. Instead of being binned into consensus sequences, reads with shared molecular identifiers were discarded. MiTCR, run with a Q25 quality threshold and the strictest error-elimination algorithm, handled CDR3 identification, clonotype clustering and error correction. A nonparametric unseen species model with Euler transformation was used to estimate a lower bound on total TCR beta diversity. TCRdb reworked the public reads: Q25 trimming with fastp, MiXCR clone assembly, productive beta chains retained. CDR3 protein duplicates are merged, each entry listing the most common genes and DNA. For this entry, the V and J calls and clone size follow TCRdb and not the study's own pipeline. The sample contains about 730,000 distinct CDR3 sequences, approximately 43% of them found a single time. The leading ten clones occupy 20% to 25% of the sample.

The roughly 42 donors, aged about 6 to 95 years, were systemically healthy Caucasian individuals from Russia. Each donor gave about 9.2 milliliters of peripheral blood, drawn into EDTA-treated Vacutainer tubes. Ficoll-Paque density-gradient centrifugation was used to isolate PBMCs, with at least 7 million obtained per sample. Trizol reagent was used to extract total RNA from the PBMCs, yielding at least 6 micrograms per sample. For every donor, flow cytometry on a PBMC aliquot measured the percentage of naive CD45RAhigh/CD27high T cells. Note on this clonotype: The antigen this receptor binds is unknown. Per-nucleotide qualities are absent, and no much larger clonotype sits a single base away.

The paper as a whole reports these results and caveats: Since profiling was done on bulk unsorted PBMCs, naive and antigen-experienced compartments could not be conclusively compared. Observed TCR beta diversity correlated strongly with the percentage of naive T cells measured by flow cytometry. Compared with the aged group, the long-lived group had more naive CD4+ T cells, fewer expanded clones and increased TCR diversity, a pattern suggesting age selection. As age increased, observed TCR beta diversity per million T cells dropped in a roughly linear way, and a significant reduction was already evident by age roughly 40. Total diversity estimates from one million sequenced T cells were considered lower bounds and underestimates. Because the CMV infection status of the donors was unknown, age-related changes in expanded clonotypes may potentially have been confounded.

This chain joins TRBV9 to TRBJ2-1; the D gene is possibly TRBD1, with 5 bases matching. The source of this sequence is a woman aged 55-69 years in good health. Input material: blood. The CDR3 corresponds to CASSVVGEYNEQFF. The bases are TGTGCCAGCAGCGTAGTAGGGGAATACAATGAGCAGTTCTTC.